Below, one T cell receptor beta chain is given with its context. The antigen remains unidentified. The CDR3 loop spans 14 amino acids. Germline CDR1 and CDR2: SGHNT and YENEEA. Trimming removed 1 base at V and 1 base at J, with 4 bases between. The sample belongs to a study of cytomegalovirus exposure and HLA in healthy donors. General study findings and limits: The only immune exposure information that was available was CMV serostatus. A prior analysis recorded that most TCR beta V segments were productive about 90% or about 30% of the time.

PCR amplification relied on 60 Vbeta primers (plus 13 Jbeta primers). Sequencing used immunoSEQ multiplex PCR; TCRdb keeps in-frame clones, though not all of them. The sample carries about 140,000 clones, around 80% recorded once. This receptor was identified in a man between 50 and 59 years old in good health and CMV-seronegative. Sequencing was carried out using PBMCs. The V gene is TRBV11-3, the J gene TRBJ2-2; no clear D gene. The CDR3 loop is CASSLGGNTGELFF. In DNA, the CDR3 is TGTGCCAGCAGCTTAGGCGGGAACACCGGGGAGCTGTTTTTT.